The T cell receptor (beta chain) under discussion was sequenced for a study of identifying expanded T cells in peripheral blood. Study-wide points: Approximately two-week clone count variance significantly increased as total template count grew. Differentially abundant clones: roughly 1.2 between replicates, about 15 at approximately 14 days, 18 to 20 at four.

On this clone itself: What it recognizes is unknown.

Method: immunoSEQ multiplex PCR; TCRdb's copy keeps in-frame clones and lacks some. The data show approximately 83,000 clones, roughly 81% seen once. V was pared by 4 bases and J by 8 bases, with 24 bases between. Per the germline V gene, CDR1 is SGHDT and CDR2 is YYEEEE. The CDR3 loop spans 16 amino acids. Sequencing was done on a sample of blood. This chain links TRBV5-6 with TRBJ1-2; possibly TRBD1 for D (6 bases). The TCR was taken from a person aged 18-70 years in good health. CDR3: CASSSLYSGEGPGYTF. DNA of the CDR3: TGTGCCAGCAGCAGTTTGTATTCAGGGGAAGGTCCAGGCTACACCTTC.